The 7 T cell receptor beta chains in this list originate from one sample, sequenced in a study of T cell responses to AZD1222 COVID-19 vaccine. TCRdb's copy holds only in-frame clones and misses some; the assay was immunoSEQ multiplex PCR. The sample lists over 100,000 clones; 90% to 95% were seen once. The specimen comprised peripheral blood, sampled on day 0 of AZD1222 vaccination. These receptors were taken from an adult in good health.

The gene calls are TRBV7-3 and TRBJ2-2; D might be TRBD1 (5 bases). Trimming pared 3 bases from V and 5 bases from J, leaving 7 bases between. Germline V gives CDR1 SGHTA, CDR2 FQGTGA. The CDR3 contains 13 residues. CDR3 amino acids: CASSLRQTGELFF. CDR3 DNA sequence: TGTGCCAGCAGCTTGAGACAGACCGGGGAGCTGTTTTTT.

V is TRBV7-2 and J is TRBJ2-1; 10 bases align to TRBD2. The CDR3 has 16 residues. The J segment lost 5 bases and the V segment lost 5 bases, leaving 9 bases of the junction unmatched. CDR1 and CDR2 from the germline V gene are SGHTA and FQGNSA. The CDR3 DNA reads TGTGCCAGCAGCCCCAGCAGGCTAGCGGGGGACAATGAGCAGTTCTTC. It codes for CASSPSRLAGDNEQFF. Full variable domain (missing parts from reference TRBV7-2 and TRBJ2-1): GAGVSQSPSNKVTEKGKDVELRCDPISGHTALYWYRQSLGQGLEFLIYFQGNSAPDKSGLPSDRFSAERTGGSVSTLTIQRTQQEDSAVYLCASSPSRLAGDNEQFFGPGTRLTVL.

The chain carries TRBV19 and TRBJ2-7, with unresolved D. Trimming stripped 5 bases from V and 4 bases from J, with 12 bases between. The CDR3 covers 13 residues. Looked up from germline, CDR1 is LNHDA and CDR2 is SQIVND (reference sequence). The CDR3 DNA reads TGTGCCAGTAGTCTCTCTGGCAGGTACGAGCAGTACTTC. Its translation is CASSLSGRYEQYF.

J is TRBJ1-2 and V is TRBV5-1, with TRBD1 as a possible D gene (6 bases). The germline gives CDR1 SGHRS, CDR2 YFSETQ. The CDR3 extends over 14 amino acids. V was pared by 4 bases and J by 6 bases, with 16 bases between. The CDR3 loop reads CASSGWGGSDGYTF. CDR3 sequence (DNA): TGCGCCAGCAGCGGTTGGGGGGGCTCTGATGGCTACACCTTC.

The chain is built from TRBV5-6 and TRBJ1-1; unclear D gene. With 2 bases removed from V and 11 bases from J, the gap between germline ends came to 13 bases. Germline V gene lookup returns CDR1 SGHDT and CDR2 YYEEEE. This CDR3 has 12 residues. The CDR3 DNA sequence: TGTGCCAGCAGCTTTGCCGTGCAGAACGCTTTCTTT. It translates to CASSFAVQNAFF.

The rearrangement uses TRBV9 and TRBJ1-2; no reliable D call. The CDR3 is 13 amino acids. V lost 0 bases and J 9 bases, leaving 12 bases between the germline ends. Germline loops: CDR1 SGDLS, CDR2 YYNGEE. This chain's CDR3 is CASSVAIGQSYTF. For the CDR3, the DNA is TGTGCCAGCAGCGTAGCCATCGGGCAGAGCTACACCTTC.

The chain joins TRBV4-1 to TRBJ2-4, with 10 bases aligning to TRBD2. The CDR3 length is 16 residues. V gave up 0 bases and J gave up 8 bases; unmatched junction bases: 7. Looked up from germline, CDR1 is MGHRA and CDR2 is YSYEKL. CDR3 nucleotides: TGCGCCAGCAGCCAAGACCAGCGGGGGGGCGTGGACATTCAGTACTTC. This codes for CASSQDQRGGVDIQYF.